This TCR beta chain was observed in a study of blood T cell repertoires in COVID-19. Overall study context: Specimens from acute and convalescent COVID-19 originated in the United States, Italy and Spain.

The CDR3 length is 15 residues. Germline-derived CDR1 and CDR2 are SGHNT and YYREEE (reference sequence). V trimming: 4 bases; J trimming: 2 bases; junction bases outside the gene matches: 4. Original handling: Quantification of nucleated cells was approximated via reference gene primer amplification. Sequencing used immunoSEQ multiplex PCR; TCRdb keeps in-frame clones, though not all of them. V, J and clone size reflect that table, while D and trimming were determined from the DNA. The sample shows more than 200,000 clones, over 80% of them seen only once. This chain links TRBV5-4 with TRBJ2-5; 11 nucleotides agree with TRBD2. This TCR was recovered from a man younger than 45 with COVID-19, enrolled during active disease. The sequenced sample consisted of peripheral blood. CDR3 sequence reads: CASSEGLAAQETQYF. CDR3 coding DNA: TGTGCCAGCAGCGAGGGACTAGCGGCTCAAGAGACCCAGTACTTC. The full variable domain, completed using reference TRBV5-4 and TRBJ2-5, is ETGVTQSPTHLIKTRGQQVTLRCSSQSGHNTVSWYQQALGQGPQFIFQYYREEENGRGNFPPRFSGLQFPNYSSELNVNALELDDSALYLCASSEGLAAQETQYFGPGTRLLVL.